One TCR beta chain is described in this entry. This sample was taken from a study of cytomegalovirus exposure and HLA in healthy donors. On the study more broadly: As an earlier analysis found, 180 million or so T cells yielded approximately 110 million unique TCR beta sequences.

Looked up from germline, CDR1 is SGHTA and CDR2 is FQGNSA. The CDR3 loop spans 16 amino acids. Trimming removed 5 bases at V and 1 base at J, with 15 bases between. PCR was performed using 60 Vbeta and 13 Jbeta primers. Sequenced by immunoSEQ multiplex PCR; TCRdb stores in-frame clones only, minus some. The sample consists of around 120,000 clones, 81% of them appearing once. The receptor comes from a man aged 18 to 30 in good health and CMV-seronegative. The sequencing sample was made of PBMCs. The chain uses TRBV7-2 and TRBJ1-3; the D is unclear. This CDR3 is CASSRYDIRSGNTIYF. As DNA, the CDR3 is TGTGCCAGCAGCCGCTACGATATCAGGTCTGGAAACACCATATATTTT.